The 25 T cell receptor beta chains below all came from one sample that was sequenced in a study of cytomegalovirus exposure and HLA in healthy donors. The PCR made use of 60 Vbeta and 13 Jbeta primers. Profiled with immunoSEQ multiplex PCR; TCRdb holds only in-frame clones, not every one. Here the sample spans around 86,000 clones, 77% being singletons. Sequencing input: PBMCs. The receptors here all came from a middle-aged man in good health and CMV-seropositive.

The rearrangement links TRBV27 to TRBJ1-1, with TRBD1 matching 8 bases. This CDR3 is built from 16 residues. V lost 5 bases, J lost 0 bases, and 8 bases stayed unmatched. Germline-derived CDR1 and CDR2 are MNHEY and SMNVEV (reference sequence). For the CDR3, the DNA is TGTGCCAGCAGTCCCGGACAGGGCCTGATGAACACTGAAGCTTTCTTT. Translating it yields CASSPGQGLMNTEAFF.

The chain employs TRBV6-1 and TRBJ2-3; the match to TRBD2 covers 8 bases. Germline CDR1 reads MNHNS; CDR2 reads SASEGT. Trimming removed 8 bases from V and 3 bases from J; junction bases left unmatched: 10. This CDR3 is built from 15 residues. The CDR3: CASEPGTRTTDTQYF. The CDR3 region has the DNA TGTGCCAGCGAACCCGGGACTAGGACGACAGATACGCAGTATTTT.

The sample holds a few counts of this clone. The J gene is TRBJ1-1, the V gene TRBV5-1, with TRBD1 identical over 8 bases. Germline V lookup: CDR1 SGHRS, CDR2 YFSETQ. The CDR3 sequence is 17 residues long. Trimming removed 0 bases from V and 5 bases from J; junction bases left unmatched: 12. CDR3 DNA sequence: TGCGCCAGCAGCTTGGCCAAAACTCAGGGGGCGTGGACTGAAGCTTTCTTT. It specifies CASSLAKTQGAWTEAFF. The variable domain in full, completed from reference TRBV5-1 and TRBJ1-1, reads KAGVTQTPRYLIKTRGQQVTLSCSPISGHRSVSWYQQTPGQGLQFLFEYFSETQRNKGNFPGRFSGRQFSNSRSEMNVSTLELGDSALYLCASSLAKTQGAWTEAFFGQGTRLTVV.

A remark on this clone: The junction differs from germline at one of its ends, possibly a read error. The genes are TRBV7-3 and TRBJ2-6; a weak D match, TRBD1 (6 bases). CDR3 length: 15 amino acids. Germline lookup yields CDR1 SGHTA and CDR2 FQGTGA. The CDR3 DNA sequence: TGTGCCAGCAGTCTCACAGGGTCTGGGGCCAACGGCCTGACTTTC. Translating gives CASSLTGSGANGLTF.

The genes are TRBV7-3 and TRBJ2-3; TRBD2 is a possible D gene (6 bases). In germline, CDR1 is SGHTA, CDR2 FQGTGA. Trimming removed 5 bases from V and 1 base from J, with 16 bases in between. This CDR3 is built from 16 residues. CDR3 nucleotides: TGTGCCAGCAGCGTCTCACTCGGGGGAGGCACAGATACGCAGTATTTT. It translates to CASSVSLGGGTDTQYF. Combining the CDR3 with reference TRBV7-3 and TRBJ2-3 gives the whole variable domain GAGVSQTPSNKVTEKGKYVELRCDPISGHTALYWYRQSLGQGPEFLIYFQGTGAADDSGLPNDRFFAVRPEGSVSTLKIQRTERGDSAVYLCASSVSLGGGTDTQYFGPGTRLTVL.

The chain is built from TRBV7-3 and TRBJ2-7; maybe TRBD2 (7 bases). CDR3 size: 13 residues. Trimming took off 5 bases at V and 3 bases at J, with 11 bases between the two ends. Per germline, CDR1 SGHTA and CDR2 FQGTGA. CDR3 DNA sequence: TGTGCCAGCAGCCAAGGGGGGGACTACGAGCAGTACTTC. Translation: CASSQGGDYEQYF. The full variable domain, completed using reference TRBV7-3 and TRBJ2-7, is GAGVSQTPSNKVTEKGKYVELRCDPISGHTALYWYRQSLGQGPEFLIYFQGTGAADDSGLPNDRFFAVRPEGSVSTLKIQRTERGDSAVYLCASSQGGDYEQYFGPGTRLTVT.

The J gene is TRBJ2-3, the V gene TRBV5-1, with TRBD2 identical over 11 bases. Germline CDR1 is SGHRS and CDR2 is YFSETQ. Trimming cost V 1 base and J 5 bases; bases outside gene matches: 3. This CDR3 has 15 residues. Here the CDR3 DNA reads TGCGCCAGCAGCTTGACTAGCGGGAGCGAAGATACGCAGTATTTT. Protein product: CASSLTSGSEDTQYF.

CDR3 sequence reads: CASSTGTGRSYEQYF. CDR3 in DNA: TGTGCCAGCAGTACCGGGACAGGTCGCTCCTACGAGCAGTACTTC. V and J are TRBV5-4 and TRBJ2-7, with 8 positions matching TRBD1. V dropped 5 bases and J dropped 0; count of bases not matched to a gene: 7. Germline V lookup: CDR1 SGHNT, CDR2 YYREEE (reference sequence). The CDR3 totals 15 residues.

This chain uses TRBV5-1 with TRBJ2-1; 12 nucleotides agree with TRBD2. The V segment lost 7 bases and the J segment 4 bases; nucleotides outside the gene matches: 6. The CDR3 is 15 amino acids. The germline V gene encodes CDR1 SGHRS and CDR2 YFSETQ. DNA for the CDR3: TGCGCCAGCCGACTAGCGGGAGCGTTATACAATGAGCAGTTCTTC. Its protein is CASRLAGALYNEQFF.

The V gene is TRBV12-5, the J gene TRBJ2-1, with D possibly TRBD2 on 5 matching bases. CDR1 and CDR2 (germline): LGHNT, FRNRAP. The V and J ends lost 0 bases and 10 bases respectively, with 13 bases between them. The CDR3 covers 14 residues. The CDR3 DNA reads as TGTGCTAGTGGTTTGGTATTGCCCTCGGGAGAGCAGTTCTTC. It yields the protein CASGLVLPSGEQFF.

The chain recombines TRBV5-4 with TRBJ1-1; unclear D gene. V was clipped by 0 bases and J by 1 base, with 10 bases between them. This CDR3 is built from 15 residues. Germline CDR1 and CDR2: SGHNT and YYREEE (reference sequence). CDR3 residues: CASSLEGSSNTEAFF. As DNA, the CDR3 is TGTGCCAGCAGCTTGGAAGGGAGCTCGAACACTGAAGCTTTCTTT.

This chain's CDR3 is CASSQDGVAGISGANVLTF. The CDR3 DNA is TGCGCCAGCAGCCAAGATGGAGTAGCGGGGATCTCTGGGGCCAACGTCCTGACTTTC. The chain links TRBV4-3 to TRBJ2-6; 8 nucleotides agree with TRBD2. The V gene end was trimmed by 0 bases and the J gene end by 0 bases; junction bases not matched to a gene: 7. This CDR3 is built from 19 residues. The germline gives CDR1 LGHNA, CDR2 YSLEER.

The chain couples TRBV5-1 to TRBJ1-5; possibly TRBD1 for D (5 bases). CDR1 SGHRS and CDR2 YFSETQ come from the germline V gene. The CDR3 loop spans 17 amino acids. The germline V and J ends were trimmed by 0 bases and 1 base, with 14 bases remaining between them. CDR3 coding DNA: TGCGCCAGCAGCTTGGTTCCGTGGGGGGAGAGCAATCAGCCCCAGCATTTT. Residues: CASSLVPWGESNQPQHF.

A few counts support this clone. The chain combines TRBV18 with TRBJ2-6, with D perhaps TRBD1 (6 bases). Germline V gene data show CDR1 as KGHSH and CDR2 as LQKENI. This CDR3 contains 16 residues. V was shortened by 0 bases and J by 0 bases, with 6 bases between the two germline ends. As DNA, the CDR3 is TGTGCCAGCTCACCACCGGACAGCTCTGGGGCCAACGTCCTGACTTTC. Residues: CASSPPDSSGANVLTF.

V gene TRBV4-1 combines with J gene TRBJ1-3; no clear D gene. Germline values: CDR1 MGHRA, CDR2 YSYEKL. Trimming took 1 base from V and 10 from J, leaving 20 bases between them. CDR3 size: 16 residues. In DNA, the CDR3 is TGCGCCAGCAGCCAAGTTAATAGGGAGGGAAAGCTTACCATATATTTT. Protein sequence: CASSQVNREGKLTIYF.

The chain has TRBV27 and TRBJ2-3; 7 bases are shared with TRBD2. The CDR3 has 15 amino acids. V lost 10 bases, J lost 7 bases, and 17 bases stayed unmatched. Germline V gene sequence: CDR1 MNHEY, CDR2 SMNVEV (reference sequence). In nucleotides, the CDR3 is TGTGCCACCTTCACTCCGGGACTACGGGCAAATACGCAGTATTTT. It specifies CATFTPGLRANTQYF.

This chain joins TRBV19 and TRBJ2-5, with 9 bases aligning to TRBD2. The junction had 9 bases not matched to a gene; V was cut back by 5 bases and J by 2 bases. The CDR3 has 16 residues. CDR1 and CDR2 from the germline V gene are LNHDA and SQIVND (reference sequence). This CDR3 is CASSPRLAEIQETQYF. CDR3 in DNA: TGTGCCAGTAGTCCCAGACTAGCGGAAATACAAGAGACCCAGTACTTC.

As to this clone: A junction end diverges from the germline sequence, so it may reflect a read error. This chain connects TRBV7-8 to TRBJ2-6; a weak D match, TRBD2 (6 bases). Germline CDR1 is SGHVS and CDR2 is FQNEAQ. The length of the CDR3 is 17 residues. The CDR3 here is CASSFAGPSSGANGLTF. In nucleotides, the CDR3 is TGTGCCAGCAGCTTCGCGGGACCGAGCTCTGGGGCCAACGGCCTGACTTTC.

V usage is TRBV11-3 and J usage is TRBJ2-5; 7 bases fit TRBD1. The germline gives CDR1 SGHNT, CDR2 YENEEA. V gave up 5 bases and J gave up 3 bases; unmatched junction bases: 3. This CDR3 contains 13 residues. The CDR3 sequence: CASSKTGKETQYF. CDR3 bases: TGTGCCAGCAGCAAGACAGGGAAAGAGACCCAGTACTTC.

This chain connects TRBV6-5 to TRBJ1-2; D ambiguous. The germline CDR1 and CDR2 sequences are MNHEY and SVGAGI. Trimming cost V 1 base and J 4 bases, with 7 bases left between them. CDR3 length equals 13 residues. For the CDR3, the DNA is TGTGCCAGCAGTTACTTCAGTTTCTATGGCTACACCTTC. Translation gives CASSYFSFYGYTF.

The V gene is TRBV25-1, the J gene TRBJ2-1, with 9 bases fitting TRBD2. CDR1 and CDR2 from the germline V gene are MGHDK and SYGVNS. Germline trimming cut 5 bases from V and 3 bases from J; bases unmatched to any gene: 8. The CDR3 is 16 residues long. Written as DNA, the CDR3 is TGTGCCAGCAGTTATAGCGGGAGCCGTGTCTACAATGAGCAGTTCTTC. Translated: CASSYSGSRVYNEQFF.

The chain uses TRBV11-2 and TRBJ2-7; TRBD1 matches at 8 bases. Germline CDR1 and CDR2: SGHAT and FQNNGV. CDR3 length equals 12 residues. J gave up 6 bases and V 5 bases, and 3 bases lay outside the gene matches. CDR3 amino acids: CASSRDRGEQYF. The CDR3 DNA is TGTGCCAGCAGCCGAGACAGGGGCGAGCAGTACTTC.

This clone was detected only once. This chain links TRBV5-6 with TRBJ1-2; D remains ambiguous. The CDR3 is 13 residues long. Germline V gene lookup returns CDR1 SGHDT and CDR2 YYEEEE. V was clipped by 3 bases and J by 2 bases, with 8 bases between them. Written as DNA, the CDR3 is TGTGCCAGCAGCTCCGGACTGAACTATGGCTACACCTTC. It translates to CASSSGLNYGYTF.

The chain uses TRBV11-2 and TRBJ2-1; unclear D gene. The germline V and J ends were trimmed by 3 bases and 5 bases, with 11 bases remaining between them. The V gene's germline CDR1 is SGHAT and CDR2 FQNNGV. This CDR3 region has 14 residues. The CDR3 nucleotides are TGTGCCAGCAGCTTTAGATATCGGGACAATGAGCAGTTCTTC. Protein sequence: CASSFRYRDNEQFF.

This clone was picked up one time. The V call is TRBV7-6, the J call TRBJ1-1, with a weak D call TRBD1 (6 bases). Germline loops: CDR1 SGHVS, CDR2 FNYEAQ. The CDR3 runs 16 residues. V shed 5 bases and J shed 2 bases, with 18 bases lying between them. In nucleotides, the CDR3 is TGTGCCAGCAGCCCCCGGGGGGGCAGTACTAACACTGAAGCTTTCTTT. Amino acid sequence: CASSPRGGSTNTEAFF.